Presented here are 5 T cell receptor beta chains from one specimen sequenced in a study of cytomegalovirus exposure and HLA in healthy donors. Libraries were prepared by immunoSEQ multiplex PCR; TCRdb keeps only in-frame clonotypes and omits some of them. The sample has 21,000 or so clones, 95% to 97% seen once. The specimen sequenced was PBMCs. These receptors all come from a young man in good health and CMV-seropositive.

The chain has TRBV7-3 and TRBJ2-7; 12 bases map to TRBD2. Germline CDR1 SGHTA, CDR2 FQGTGA. This CDR3 has 15 residues. The V gene end was trimmed by 2 bases and the J gene end by 6 bases; junction bases not matched to a gene: 5. As DNA, the CDR3 is TGTGCCAGCAGCTTACCCCTAGCGGGAGGGCTCGAGCAGTACTTC. Translating it yields CASSLPLAGGLEQYF. Full variable domain (missing parts from reference TRBV7-3 and TRBJ2-7): GAGVSQTPSNKVTEKGKYVELRCDPISGHTALYWYRQSLGQGPEFLIYFQGTGAADDSGLPNDRFFAVRPEGSVSTLKIQRTERGDSAVYLCASSLPLAGGLEQYFGPGTRLTVT.

The V call is TRBV2, the J call TRBJ2-4, with D perhaps matching TRBD1 (6 bases). CDR1 is SNHLY and CDR2 is FYNNEI in the germline V gene. Trimming removed 2 bases at V and 8 bases at J, with 16 bases between. This CDR3 region has 15 residues. CDR3 sequence: CASSEIRGRGYIQYF. Here the CDR3 DNA reads TGTGCCAGCAGTGAAATTAGGGGCAGGGGATACATTCAGTACTTC.

The J gene is TRBJ2-7, the V gene TRBV28; TRBD2 agrees at 10 bases. The germline V gene encodes CDR1 MDHEN and CDR2 SYDVKM. The CDR3 runs to 15 residues. V trimming: 6 bases; J trimming: 7 bases; junction bases outside the gene matches: 12. CDR3 sequence: CASSILAGPKGEQYF. CDR3 DNA sequence: TGTGCCAGCAGCATACTAGCGGGGCCCAAGGGGGAGCAGTACTTC.

V gene TRBV9 combines with J gene TRBJ2-1; no reliable D call. Trimming removed 3 bases from V and 9 bases from J, with 13 bases in between. Germline V lookup: CDR1 SGDLS, CDR2 YYNGEE. The CDR3 is made up of 13 amino acids. The CDR3 region is CASSARSLGEQFF. The DNA of the CDR3 is TGTGCCAGCAGCGCTAGAAGTTTGGGTGAGCAGTTCTTC.

The chain joins TRBV28 to TRBJ2-1; 8 positions agree with TRBD2. V lost 6 bases and J lost 8; bases outside the gene matches: 15. Germline V gene lookup returns CDR1 MDHEN and CDR2 SYDVKM. This CDR3 is built from 16 residues. The CDR3 protein is CASRDGPGGGRDEQFF. The CDR3 DNA follows: TGTGCCAGCAGAGACGGCCCGGGAGGGGGTAGGGATGAGCAGTTCTTC.